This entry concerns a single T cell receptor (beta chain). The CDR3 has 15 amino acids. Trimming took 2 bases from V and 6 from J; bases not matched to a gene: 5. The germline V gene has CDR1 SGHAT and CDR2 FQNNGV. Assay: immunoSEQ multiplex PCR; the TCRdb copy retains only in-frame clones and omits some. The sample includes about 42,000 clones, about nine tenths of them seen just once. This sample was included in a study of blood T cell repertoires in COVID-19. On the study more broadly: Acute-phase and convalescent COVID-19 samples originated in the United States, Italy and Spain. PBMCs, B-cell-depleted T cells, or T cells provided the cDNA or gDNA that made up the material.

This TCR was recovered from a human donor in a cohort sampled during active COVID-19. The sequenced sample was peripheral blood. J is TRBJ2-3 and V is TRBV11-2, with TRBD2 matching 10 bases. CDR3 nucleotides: TGTGCCAGCAGCTTAACTAGCGGGGCCCTTGATACGCAGTATTTT. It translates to CASSLTSGALDTQYF.